This TCR beta chain came from a study of cytomegalovirus exposure and HLA in healthy donors. Trimming took off 4 bases at V and 1 base at J, with 23 bases between the two ends. CDR1 is SGHNT and CDR2 is YYREEE in the germline V gene (reference sequence). The CDR3 is made up of 18 amino acids. In this sample, this clone turned up once. Sequenced by immunoSEQ multiplex PCR; TCRdb stores in-frame clones only, minus some. The sample lists a few hundred thousand clones, just over 85% occurring once. Sequenced sample: PBMCs. The chain recombines TRBV5-4 with TRBJ1-2; weak D call: TRBD1 (5 bases). The TCR sequence derives from a woman aged 18-35 years in good health and CMV-seronegative. The CDR3 region is CASSPGGSRGAGNYGYTF. Written as DNA, the CDR3 is TGTGCCAGCAGCCCGGGGGGGAGTCGGGGCGCTGGTAACTATGGCTACACCTTC.